Listed here are 4 T cell receptor beta chains from one sample, sequenced in a study of cytomegalovirus exposure and HLA in healthy donors. Clones were sequenced by immunoSEQ multiplex PCR, and TCRdb holds only the in-frame ones, with some missing. The sample records some 170,000 clones, 86% being singletons. Sequenced material: PBMCs. These receptors came from a man younger than 30 in good health and CMV-seropositive.

The CDR3 DNA reads as TGTGCCAGCAGCTCTATAGCGGGGGGATCAGAGACCCAGTACTTC. Protein product: CASSSIAGGSETQYF. The rearrangement uses TRBV27 and TRBJ2-5; 10 nucleotides agree with TRBD2. The germline V gene encodes CDR1 MNHEY and CDR2 SMNVEV (reference sequence). V was clipped by 6 bases and J by 4 bases; unmatched bases: 8. The CDR3 has 15 residues.

The J gene is TRBJ2-7, the V gene TRBV7-9; D is uncertain. Germline-derived CDR1 and CDR2 are SEHNR and FQNEAQ (reference sequence). This CDR3 is built from 13 residues. V dropped 4 bases and J dropped 6 bases, with 13 bases sitting between them. This CDR3 is CASSSNPVGEQYF. For the CDR3, the DNA is TGTGCCAGCAGCTCCAACCCGGTCGGCGAGCAGTACTTC.

This clone has more than one count but fewer than ten. The CDR3 spells CASSRLANTGELFF. In DNA, the CDR3 is TGTGCCAGCAGTCGACTTGCCAACACCGGGGAGCTGTTTTTT. The chain links TRBV2 to TRBJ2-2; D gene ambiguous. V was cut by 5 bases and J by 2 bases, with 9 bases left in between. The CDR3 runs to 14 residues. The germline gives CDR1 SNHLY, CDR2 FYNNEI.

The V call is TRBV11-2, the J call TRBJ2-1; 7 bases agree with TRBD2. The germline V gene encodes CDR1 SGHAT and CDR2 FQNNGV. The CDR3 is made up of 13 amino acids. V shed 5 bases and J 6 bases; nucleotides not matched to a gene: 4. The CDR3 DNA reads as TGTGCCAGCAGCGCGGGACTAACCAATGAGCAGTTCTTC. It translates to CASSAGLTNEQFF. Full variable domain (outside the CDR3, taken from reference TRBV11-2 and TRBJ2-1): EAGVAQSPRYKIIEKRQSVAFWCNPISGHATLYWYQQILGQGPKLLIQFQNNGVVDDSQLPKDRFSAERLKGVDSTLKIQPAKLEDSAVYLCASSAGLTNEQFFGPGTRLTVL.